This T cell receptor (beta chain) was sequenced in a study of T-cell reconstitution after alpha-beta-depleted transplantation in children. Turning to this clonotype: The antigen is undetermined.

Study outcomes and limitations: The authors attributed T-cell counts and diversity one year after transplant mostly to newly produced T cells. From surviving recipient T cells and thymic progenitors came the high day-60 TCRbeta diversity observed in some patients.

It was with unique molecular identifiers that the TCRbeta library was prepared. TCRdb recomputed calls from the PCR reads with MiXCR, one row per CDR3 protein. The profile shows 600,000 or so distinct CDR3 sequences, 20% to 25% of them singletons. The receptor comes from a boy under three years old who had a stem cell transplant for acute myeloid leukemia, so the T cells may come from the graft donor. This specimen consisted of PBMCs, mostly from graft donor cells, obtained 360 days after TCRalphabeta/CD19-depleted stem cell transplant.

DNA of the CDR3: TGCGCCAGCAGCTACGACAGTCCGGGGGAGACCCAGTACTTC. Translated: CASSYDSPGETQYF. The chain couples TRBV5-1 to TRBJ2-5; D is possibly TRBD1 or TRBD2 (5 bases each). V lost 3 bases and J lost 5, with 14 bases in between. The length of the CDR3 is 14 residues. The V gene's germline CDR1 is SGHRS and CDR2 YFSETQ. The entire variable domain, with the rest obtained from reference TRBV5-1 and TRBJ2-5, is as follows: KAGVTQTPRYLIKTRGQQVTLSCSPISGHRSVSWYQQTPGQGLQFLFEYFSETQRNKGNFPGRFSGRQFSNSRSEMNVSTLELGDSALYLCASSYDSPGETQYFGPGTRLLVL.